Below, 8 T cell receptor beta chains from the same sample are listed, as sequenced in a study of blood T cell repertoires in COVID-19. Repertoires were generated with immunoSEQ multiplex PCR, while TCRdb's copy carries only in-frame clones and drops some. The profile shows 65,000 to 90,000 clones, about 86% of them singletons. The sample taken for sequencing was peripheral blood. These receptors all come from a woman older than 75 in a cohort sampled during active or convalescent COVID-19.

The CDR3 region is CASSLWGRGTDTQYF. The CDR3 DNA reads as TGTGCCAGCAGTTTATGGGGCAGGGGCACAGATACGCAGTATTTT. The rearrangement links TRBV27 to TRBJ2-3; tentatively, D is TRBD1 (5 bases). Trimming took off 1 base at V and 1 base at J, with 9 bases between the two ends. In germline, CDR1 is MNHEY, CDR2 SMNVEV (reference sequence). CDR3 length equals 15 residues.

The chain has TRBV7-9 and TRBJ1-4; 7 bases fit TRBD1. Losses at the gene ends were 0 bases for V and 4 bases for J; bases not matched to a gene: 2. CDR3 length: 15 amino acids. Germline CDR1 is SEHNR and CDR2 is FQNEAQ (reference sequence). The DNA for the CDR3 is TGTGCCAGCAGCTTAGCGGGACAGTATAATGAAAAACTGTTTTTT. Amino acids: CASSLAGQYNEKLFF.

A single count supports this clone. V gene TRBV11-2 combines with J gene TRBJ2-3, with TRBD2 identical over 14 bases. From germline, CDR1 is SGHAT and CDR2 FQNNGV. The CDR3 contains 15 residues. Trimming took 4 bases from V and 9 from J; bases not matched to a gene: 6. CDR3 sequence reads: CASSSSGTSGRTQYF. The CDR3 nucleotides read TGTGCCAGCAGCTCCTCCGGGACTAGCGGGAGAACGCAGTATTTT.

The V gene is TRBV18, the J gene TRBJ2-3; 16 bases fit TRBD2. This CDR3 contains 17 residues. V lost 3 bases and J lost 6; bases outside the gene matches: 6. Germline values: CDR1 KGHSH, CDR2 LQKENI. CDR3: CASSPGTSGRATDTQYF. The CDR3 DNA is TGTGCCAGCTCACCCGGGACTAGCGGGAGGGCCACCGATACGCAGTATTTT.

V is TRBV6-5 and J is TRBJ1-6; 8 bases align to TRBD1. V was pared by 3 bases and J by 6 bases, with 7 bases of the junction left unmatched. CDR1 MNHEY and CDR2 SVGAGI come from the germline V gene. The length of the CDR3 is 16 residues. The CDR3 sequence: CASSYMGTGINSPLHF. DNA for the CDR3: TGTGCCAGCAGTTATATGGGGACAGGCATTAATTCACCCCTCCACTTT.

V gene TRBV10-3 combines with J gene TRBJ1-1, with no clear D. With 8 bases removed from V and 3 bases from J, the gap between germline ends came to 10 bases. Germline CDR1 reads ENHRY; CDR2 reads SYGVKD. CDR3 length equals 12 residues. The CDR3 DNA sequence: TGTGCCATCCGGCCGGGAGACACTGAAGCTTTCTTT. Translating it yields CAIRPGDTEAFF.

This chain uses TRBV29-1 with TRBJ2-2, with 9 bases aligning to TRBD1. CDR1 is SQVTM and CDR2 is ANQGSEA in the germline V gene. Unmatched junction bases numbered 9, after V lost 0 bases and J lost 13 bases. The CDR3 is 14 residues long. This chain's CDR3 is CSVEEGMGQGMLFF. DNA of the CDR3: TGCAGCGTTGAAGAGGGAATGGGACAGGGTATGCTGTTTTTT.

The genes are TRBV18 and TRBJ1-5; D might be TRBD1 (6 bases). There are 14 residues in the CDR3. Per the germline V gene, CDR1 is KGHSH and CDR2 is LQKENI. With 6 bases removed from V and 4 bases from J, the gap between germline ends came to 13 bases. This CDR3 reads CASSPGQSNQPQHF. CDR3 nucleotides: TGTGCCAGCTCTCCGGGACAAAGTAATCAGCCCCAGCATTTT.